This TCR beta chain was profiled in a study of HIV-infected patients and healthy controls. At the level of the study: After three months of therapy, CD4 counts rose modestly but significantly in about 90% of the 16 patients.

Reverse transcription used around 540 ng RNA and constant-region primers for alpha and beta. Alpha and beta chain libraries were made separately by chain-specific third strand synthesis with multiplexing indices. TCRdb analysed the 5' RACE reads with MiXCR anew, one entry per CDR3 protein. The table lists roughly 9,300 distinct CDR3 sequences, over 9.5% of them singletons. Findings and caveats of the study: HIV+ repertoires were severely depleted of MAIT alpha-chain CDR3s, unlike healthy controls.

Germline lookup yields CDR1 SGHDN and CDR2 FVKESK. The CDR3 loop spans 13 amino acids. V was pared by 1 base and J by 0 bases, with 4 bases between. There are many counts of this clonotype. What it binds is not known. Whole blood was used without fractionation, so all unsorted peripheral T cells were included. Enrollment excluded donors with tumors, hepatitis B or C, or recent vaccination. The chain uses TRBV14 and TRBJ2-7, with unresolved D. This material consisted of blood, taken before antiretroviral therapy. The source of this sequence is an adult with HIV infection. CDR3 nucleotide sequence: TGTGCCAGCAGCCAAGCAGCCTCCTACGAGCAGTACTTC. This sequence encodes CASSQAASYEQYF.